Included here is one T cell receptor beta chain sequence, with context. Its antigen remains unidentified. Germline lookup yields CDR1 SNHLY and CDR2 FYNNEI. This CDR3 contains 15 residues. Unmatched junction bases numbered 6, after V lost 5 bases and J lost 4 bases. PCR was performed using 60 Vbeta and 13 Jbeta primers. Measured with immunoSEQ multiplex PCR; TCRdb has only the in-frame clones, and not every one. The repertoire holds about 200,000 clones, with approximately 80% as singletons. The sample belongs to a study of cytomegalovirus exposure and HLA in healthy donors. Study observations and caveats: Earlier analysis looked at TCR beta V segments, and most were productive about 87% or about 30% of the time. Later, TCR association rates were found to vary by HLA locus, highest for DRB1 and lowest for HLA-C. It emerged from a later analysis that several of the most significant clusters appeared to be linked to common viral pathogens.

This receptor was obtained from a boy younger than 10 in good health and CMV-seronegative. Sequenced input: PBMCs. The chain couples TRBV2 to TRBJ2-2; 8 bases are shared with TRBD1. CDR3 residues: CASSPDRASTGELFF. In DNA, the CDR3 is TGTGCCAGCAGTCCGGACAGGGCAAGCACCGGGGAGCTGTTTTTT.